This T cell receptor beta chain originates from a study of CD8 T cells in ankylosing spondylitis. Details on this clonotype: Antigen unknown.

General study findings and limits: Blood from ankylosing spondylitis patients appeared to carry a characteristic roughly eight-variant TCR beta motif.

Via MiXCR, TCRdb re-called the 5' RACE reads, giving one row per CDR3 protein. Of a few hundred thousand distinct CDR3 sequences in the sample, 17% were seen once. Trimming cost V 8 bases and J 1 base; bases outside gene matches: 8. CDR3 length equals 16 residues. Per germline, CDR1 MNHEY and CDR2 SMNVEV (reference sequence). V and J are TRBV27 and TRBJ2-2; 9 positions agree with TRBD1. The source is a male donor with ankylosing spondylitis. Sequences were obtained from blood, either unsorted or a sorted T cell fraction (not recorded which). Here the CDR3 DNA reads TGTGCCAGCGGGAAACAGGGGGCCGGGAACACCGGGGAGCTGTTTTTT. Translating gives CASGKQGAGNTGELFF.